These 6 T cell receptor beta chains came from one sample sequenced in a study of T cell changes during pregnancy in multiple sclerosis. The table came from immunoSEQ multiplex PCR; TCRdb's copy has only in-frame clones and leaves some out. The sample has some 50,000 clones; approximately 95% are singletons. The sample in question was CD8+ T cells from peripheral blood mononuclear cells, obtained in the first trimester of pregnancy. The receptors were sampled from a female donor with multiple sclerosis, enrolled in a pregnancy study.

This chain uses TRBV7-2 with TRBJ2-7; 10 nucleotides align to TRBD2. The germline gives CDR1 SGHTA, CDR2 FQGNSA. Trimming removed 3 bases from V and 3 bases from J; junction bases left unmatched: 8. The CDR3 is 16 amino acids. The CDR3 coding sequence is TGTGCCAGCAGCTTTTTTCCAGCGGGAGGGGTCTACGAGCAGTACTTC. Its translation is CASSFFPAGGVYEQYF.

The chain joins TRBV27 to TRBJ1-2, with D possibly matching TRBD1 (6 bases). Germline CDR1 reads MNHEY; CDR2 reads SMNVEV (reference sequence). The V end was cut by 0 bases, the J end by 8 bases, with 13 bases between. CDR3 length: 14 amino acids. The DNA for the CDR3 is TGTGCCAGCAGTTTATCAGCCACAGGGCGAGGCTACACCTTC. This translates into CASSLSATGRGYTF.

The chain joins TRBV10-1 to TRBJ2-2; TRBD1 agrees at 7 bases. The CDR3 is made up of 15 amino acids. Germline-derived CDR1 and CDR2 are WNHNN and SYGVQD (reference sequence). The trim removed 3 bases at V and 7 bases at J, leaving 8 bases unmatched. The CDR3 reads CASSDVTGYGGELFF. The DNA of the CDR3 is TGCGCCAGCAGTGATGTGACAGGGTACGGCGGGGAGCTGTTTTTT.

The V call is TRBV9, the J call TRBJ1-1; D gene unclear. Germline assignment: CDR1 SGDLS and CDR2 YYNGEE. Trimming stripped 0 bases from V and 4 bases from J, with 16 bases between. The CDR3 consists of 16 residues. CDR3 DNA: TGTGCCAGCAGCGTAGCTAGGAACAGCGGTTTCACTGAAGCTTTCTTT. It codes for CASSVARNSGFTEAFF. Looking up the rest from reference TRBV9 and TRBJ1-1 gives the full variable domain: DSGVTQTPKHLITATGQRVTLRCSPRSGDLSVYWYQQSLDQGLQFLIQYYNGEERAKGNILERFSAQQFPDLHSELNLSSLELGDSALYFCASSVARNSGFTEAFFGQGTRLTVV.

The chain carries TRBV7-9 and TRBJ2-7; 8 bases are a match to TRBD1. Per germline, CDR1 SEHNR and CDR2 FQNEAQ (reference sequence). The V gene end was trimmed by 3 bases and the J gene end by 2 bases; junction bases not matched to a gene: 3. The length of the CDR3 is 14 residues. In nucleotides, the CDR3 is TGTGCCAGCAGCTTCCGGGACAGGCCCTACGAGCAGTACTTC. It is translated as CASSFRDRPYEQYF.

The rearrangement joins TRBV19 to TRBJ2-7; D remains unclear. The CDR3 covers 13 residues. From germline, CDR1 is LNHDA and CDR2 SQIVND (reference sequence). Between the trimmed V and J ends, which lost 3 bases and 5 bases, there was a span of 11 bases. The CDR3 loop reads CASSMVFPDEQYF. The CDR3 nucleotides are TGTGCCAGTAGTATGGTTTTCCCGGACGAGCAGTACTTC.